This T cell receptor (beta chain) was recovered during a study of control samples from healthy donors and cancer patients. Germline V gene lookup returns CDR1 SGHRS and CDR2 YFSETQ. The CDR3 is made up of 14 amino acids. Trimming pared 2 bases from V and 0 bases from J, leaving 8 bases between. Clones were sequenced by immunoSEQ multiplex PCR, and TCRdb holds only the in-frame ones, with some missing. The data show 150,000 to 200,000 clones, with around 88% seen just once and more than 1.5% held by the top ten. This sequence joins TRBV5-1 and TRBJ2-5; possible D gene TRBD1, 6 bases. The source is a man aged 18-30 years in good health. Sequencing was performed on blood. The CDR3 nucleotides are TGCGCCAGCAGCTTACAGGGTGACCAAGAGACCCAGTACTTC. Its translation is CASSLQGDQETQYF.